This is a list of T cell receptor beta chains from one sample in a study of regulatory and conventional T cells in breast cancer. Each CDR3 protein is one row after TCRdb ran MiXCR on the PCR reads. The sample yields some 16,000 distinct CDR3 sequences, 25% to 40% seen once. The sequenced sample consisted of conventional T cells from blood. The source is a female donor in good health. CDR3s include the opening cysteine and the closing phenylalanine or tryptophan. The D gene is left open where the match is weak. Rows may omit the clone size; those that give it use once, few, many or a size class.

d_gene: -
abundance: medium-sized
v_gene: TRBV20-1
CDR3aa: CSAPRRMNTEAFF

d_gene: -
abundance: -
v_gene: TRBV24-1
CDR3aa: CATSKPDIYGYTF

d_gene: -
abundance: -
v_gene: TRBV11-3
CDR3aa: CASSFGRAQLSETQYF

d_gene: TRBD1
abundance: few
v_gene: TRBV2
CDR3aa: CASAGGLSYEQYF

d_gene: -
abundance: -
v_gene: TRBV9
CDR3aa: CASSVATTGSIREQYF

d_gene: TRBD1
abundance: few
v_gene: TRBV19
CDR3aa: CASSADRDTEAFF

d_gene: -
abundance: -
v_gene: TRBV5-1
CDR3aa: CASSASRGQTQYF

d_gene: TRBD1
abundance: many
v_gene: TRBV9
CDR3aa: CASSEGQGTSTDTQYF

d_gene: -
abundance: once
v_gene: TRBV5-1
CDR3aa: CASRYSTGTQYF

d_gene: -
abundance: few
v_gene: TRBV5-1
CDR3aa: CASSLPSSYEQYF

d_gene: -
abundance: -
v_gene: TRBV6-1
CDR3aa: CASSETLGSNSPLHF

d_gene: -
abundance: medium-sized
v_gene: TRBV11-3
CDR3aa: CASSAGGTNNEQFF

d_gene: -
abundance: medium-sized
v_gene: TRBV6-5
CDR3aa: CASSYSYNPSYEQYF

d_gene: TRBD2
abundance: few
v_gene: TRBV4-2
CDR3aa: CASASGGGRAYEQYF

d_gene: -
abundance: medium-sized
v_gene: TRBV5-1
CDR3aa: CASSSRTRERETQYF

d_gene: -
abundance: few
v_gene: TRBV7-9
CDR3aa: CASSRSPSVEQYF

d_gene: -
abundance: once
v_gene: TRBV4-2
CDR3aa: CASGPTPGRQETQYF

d_gene: -
abundance: few
v_gene: TRBV5-1
CDR3aa: CASRPLTVANYGYTF

d_gene: -
abundance: once
v_gene: TRBV5-6
CDR3aa: CASSLVTGYGYTF

d_gene: -
abundance: few
v_gene: TRBV2
CDR3aa: CASRTPGGGLNTEAFF

d_gene: TRBD2
abundance: -
v_gene: TRBV4-2
CDR3aa: CASSQEAVLLAGVDNEQFF

d_gene: -
abundance: few
v_gene: TRBV5-1
CDR3aa: CASSERVGNTEAFF

d_gene: -
abundance: -
v_gene: TRBV7-9
CDR3aa: CASSLARSSRHEQYF

d_gene: -
abundance: medium-sized
v_gene: TRBV28
CDR3aa: CASRELTGTYEQYF

d_gene: -
abundance: few
v_gene: TRBV12-3/TRBV12-4
CDR3aa: CASTLHPGEKLFF

d_gene: -
abundance: few
v_gene: TRBV7-2
CDR3aa: CASSLAKGRTEAFF

d_gene: TRBD1
abundance: -
v_gene: TRBV28
CDR3aa: CASSPGTGGIGNIQYF

d_gene: -
abundance: few
v_gene: TRBV5-4
CDR3aa: CASSLDPGDTEAFF

d_gene: -
abundance: -
v_gene: TRBV4-1
CDR3aa: CASSRALGTTRGQEQFF

d_gene: -
abundance: -
v_gene: TRBV12-3/TRBV12-4
CDR3aa: CASSLERRNTIYF

d_gene: TRBD1
abundance: -
v_gene: TRBV5-8
CDR3aa: CASSQGGLGGYTF

d_gene: TRBD1
abundance: few
v_gene: TRBV20-1
CDR3aa: CSAWGTGREGYGYTF